The rows below give T cell receptor beta chains drawn from one sample of a study of OX40 agonist ivuxolimab in advanced cancers. The protocol was immunoSEQ multiplex PCR, while the TCRdb copy is restricted to in-frame clones and leaves out a portion. The table records about 150,000 clones, about 93% of them present only once. Material: CD4+ or CD8+ T cells sorted from blood, obtained in a trial of the OX40 agonist ivuxolimab. The origin of the receptors is an adult with an advanced solid tumor such as melanoma, head and neck, liver or kidney cancer. Each CDR3 is given with its conserved first and last residue. Each record gives: D gene, J gene, clone size, V gene, CDR3 DNA, CDR3 protein. A D gene is named only where the DNA matches it firmly. Clone size, where shown, is once, few, many, or a class for clones that have expanded.

NA | TRBJ2-3 | NA | TRBV29-1 | TGCAGCATCACATTCGCAGATACGCAGTATTTT | CSITFADTQYF
NA | TRBJ2-5 | NA | TRBV6-5 | TGTGCCAGCAGTTACTTAGTCCGAACTGGGGAGACCCAGTACTTC | CASSYLVRTGETQYF
NA | TRBJ1-5 | NA | TRBV6-8 | TGTGCCAGACAGGATGCTAATCAGCCCCAGCATTTT | CARQDANQPQHF
TRBD1 | TRBJ1-1 | NA | TRBV6-5 | TGTGCCAGCAGTTACTCGACCCAGGGGGAACTTGAAGCTTTCTTT | CASSYSTQGELEAFF
TRBD1 | TRBJ2-4 | NA | TRBV5-6 | TGTGCCAGCAGTTGGGACAGCGAGGTTCAGTACTTC | CASSWDSEVQYF
NA | TRBJ1-2 | NA | TRBV15 | TGTGCCACCAGCAGAGATCCAGGTTCTAACTATGGCTACACCTTC | CATSRDPGSNYGYTF
NA | TRBJ1-1 | NA | TRBV7-3 | TGTGCCAGCAGCCCAGGACAATTGAACACTGAAGCTTTCTTT | CASSPGQLNTEAFF
NA | TRBJ2-5 | NA | TRBV6-1 | TGTGCCAGCAGTGAAGGTAGCGAGGGGTGGGAGACCCAGTACTTC | CASSEGSEGWETQYF
NA | TRBJ1-1 | NA | TRBV7-8 | TGTGCCAGCAGCTTAAGCGGGGGGACTGAAGCTTTCTTT | CASSLSGGTEAFF
TRBD2 | TRBJ2-2 | NA | TRBV5-4 | TGTGCCAGCAGAATGATCCCGGGGGGGAGCACCGGGGAGCTGTTTTTT | CASRMIPGGSTGELFF
NA | TRBJ1-1 | NA | TRBV6-6 | TGTGCCAGCAGCCAGAGGGGGAACACTGAAGCTTTCTTT | CASSQRGNTEAFF
NA | TRBJ2-1 | NA | TRBV7-6 | TGTGCCAGCAGCTTAGAAGCTAGCCCCAATGAGCAGTTCTTC | CASSLEASPNEQFF
TRBD1 | TRBJ2-7 | NA | TRBV29-1 | TGCAGCGTCGCGAGGGACAGGTCATACGAGCAGTACTTC | CSVARDRSYEQYF
NA | TRBJ2-3 | NA | TRBV20-1 | TGCAGTGCCTACAGTAGAGATACGCAGTATTTT | CSAYSRDTQYF
NA | TRBJ1-3 | NA | TRBV28 | TGTGCCAGCAGTTTTTCTCTTTTTTCTGGAAACACCATATATTTT | CASSFSLFSGNTIYF
NA | TRBJ1-2 | NA | TRBV30 | TGTGCCTGGAGGGTTTACAGCCTGCCCGATGGCTACACCTTC | CAWRVYSLPDGYTF
NA | TRBJ1-1 | once | TRBV9 | TGTGCCAGCAGCGTTTATCAGGCTCCGGCTTTCTTT | CASSVYQAPAFF
TRBD1 | TRBJ2-7 | NA | TRBV28 | TGTGCCAGCAGCAACTCCGACAGGGGGCTCTCCTACGAGCAGTACTTC | CASSNSDRGLSYEQYF
TRBD1 | TRBJ1-2 | NA | TRBV28 | TGTGCCAGCAGTTTCCCTACAGGGGGGTATGGCTACACCTTC | CASSFPTGGYGYTF
NA | TRBJ1-2 | NA | TRBV5-1 | TGCGCCAGCAGCAAAGAAAGGCCCCGGGGGATTAACTATGGCTACACCTTC | CASSKERPRGINYGYTF
NA | TRBJ1-1 | few | TRBV10-3 | TGTGCCATCACCGAGACAGGAGGCGGTGAAGCTTTCTTT | CAITETGGGEAFF
NA | TRBJ1-1 | NA | TRBV5-6 | TGTGCCAGCAGCCTCTTAAACATGAACACTGAAGCTTTCTTT | CASSLLNMNTEAFF
TRBD1 | TRBJ1-1 | NA | TRBV9 | TGTGCCAGCAGCACCGAGGAGGGGGCAGGCACTGAAGCTTTCTTT | CASSTEEGAGTEAFF
NA | TRBJ1-6 | NA | TRBV28 | TGTGCCAGCAGAGTGGGACCGCGAAATTCACCCCTCCACTTT | CASRVGPRNSPLHF
NA | TRBJ2-5 | NA | TRBV18 | TGTGCCAGCTCACCACCCAGGGTAGAGACCCAGTACTTC | CASSPPRVETQYF
NA | TRBJ1-5 | NA | TRBV7-3 | TGTGCCAGCAGCCCTACCCCCCATGTCGGCAATCAGCCCCAGCATTTT | CASSPTPHVGNQPQHF
TRBD1 | TRBJ2-7 | NA | TRBV7-6 | TGTGCCAGCAGCTTAGGGACAGGGACCTACGAGCAGTACTTC | CASSLGTGTYEQYF
NA | TRBJ2-3 | NA | TRBV11-2 | TGTGCCAGCAGCTTAGGTAGAAGATTGATCACAGATACGCAGTATTTT | CASSLGRRLITDTQYF
NA | TRBJ2-5 | NA | TRBV20-1 | TGCAGTGCTAGCGAGGGGAAGACCCAGTACTTC | CSASEGKTQYF
NA | TRBJ1-2 | NA | TRBV6-1 | TGTGCCAGCAGAGGGACGGTGAACTATGGCTACACCTTC | CASRGTVNYGYTF
TRBD1 | TRBJ1-3 | NA | TRBV10-1 | TGCGCCAGCATCGAGTTGGGACAGGGGGGCTTCTCTGGAAACACCATATATTTT | CASIELGQGGFSGNTIYF
NA | TRBJ1-4 | NA | TRBV5-1 | TGCGCCAGCAGCTTAATATGGCAGGGAACTACAACTAATGAAAAACTGTTTTTT | CASSLIWQGTTTNEKLFF
NA | TRBJ1-1 | NA | TRBV13 | TGTGCCAGCAGCTTCGCGATCACTGAAGCTTTCTTT | CASSFAITEAFF
TRBD1 | TRBJ2-5 | NA | TRBV5-6 | TGTGCCAGCAGCTGGGACAGGGGAAGGGAGACCCAGTACTTC | CASSWDRGRETQYF
NA | TRBJ2-5 | NA | TRBV18 | TGTGCCAGCTCACCACCGAGTTTACAAGAGACCCAGTACTTC | CASSPPSLQETQYF
NA | TRBJ1-5 | NA | TRBV28 | TGTGCCAGCAGTTTAGGGGCTTCGCCCCAGCCCCAGCATTTT | CASSLGASPQPQHF
TRBD2 | TRBJ2-1 | NA | TRBV11-2 | TGTGCCAGCGTGATGAGAGGCGGGAGAGACCTCAATGAGCAGTTCTTC | CASVMRGGRDLNEQFF
NA | TRBJ1-2 | NA | TRBV29-1 | TGCAGCGTTACGGGGGGCATCGACTATGGCTACACCTTC | CSVTGGIDYGYTF
NA | TRBJ2-5 | NA | TRBV5-1 | TGCGCCAGCCGGCTCCCCGGGACACCCCAAGAGACCCAGTACTTC | CASRLPGTPQETQYF
NA | TRBJ2-3 | NA | TRBV29-1 | TGCAGCGTTGCCCAGGGGAGTGTTGGAGATACGCAGTATTTT | CSVAQGSVGDTQYF
TRBD1 | TRBJ2-1 | NA | TRBV7-3 | TGTGCCAGCAGATCGGGGACAGGGTTAAGCAATGAGCAGTTCTTC | CASRSGTGLSNEQFF
TRBD1 | TRBJ2-7 | NA | TRBV5-4 | TGTGCCAGCAGCTTGGACAGGGGGCCTGTTTGGCAGTACTTC | CASSLDRGPVWQYF